The 5 T cell receptor beta chains in this list originate from one sample, sequenced in a study of T cell repertoires in cytomegalovirus infection. From the reads, TCRdb called clonotypes with MiXCR, one entry per CDR3 protein. The sample consists of roughly 630,000 distinct CDR3 sequences, approximately 24% of them appearing once. The specimen was CD8+ T cells from PBMCs. The source is a human donor in good health (CMV status not recorded). Some clones in this sample may be carry-over from other donors' samples.

This clonotype appeared many times. The chain is built from TRBV7-8 and TRBJ2-3; TRBD1 matches 8 bases. Germline values: CDR1 SGHVS, CDR2 FQNEAQ. The CDR3 consists of 17 residues. The ends lost 4 bases at V and 1 base at J; junction bases unmatched: 10. In DNA, the CDR3 is TGTGCCAGCAGCTCGAGACATTGGACAGGGCGCACAGATACGCAGTATTTT. Its protein product is CASSSRHWTGRTDTQYF.

The chain couples TRBV7-8 to TRBJ1-1; D might be TRBD1 (5 bases). Germline CDR1 SGHVS, CDR2 FQNEAQ. The V end lost 5 bases, the J end lost 6 bases, and 16 bases lay between the germline ends. CDR3 length equals 14 residues. The CDR3 DNA reads as TGTGCCAGCAGCCCCGGGGCCGGGTTGGCTGAAGCTTTCTTT. It is translated as CASSPGAGLAEAFF.

This clonotype appeared a few times. This rearrangement joins TRBV3-1 to TRBJ2-2; unclear D gene. The CDR3 loop spans 15 amino acids. V gave up 0 bases and J gave up 5 bases, with 10 bases separating them. Germline V gene lookup returns CDR1 LGHDT and CDR2 YNNKEL (reference sequence). In nucleotides, the CDR3 is TGTGCCAGCAGCCAAGAATCGGTAGCTACCGGGGAGCTGTTTTTT. Encoded protein: CASSQESVATGELFF.

This clonotype has a handful of counts. V is TRBV12-3 or TRBV12-4 and J is TRBJ2-1, with D perhaps TRBD1 (6 bases). This CDR3 comprises 17 residues. V was pared by 5 bases and J by 0 bases, with 17 bases between. The CDR3 is CASSGDKEYSSYNEQFF. The CDR3 DNA is TGTGCCAGCAGTGGGGACAAGGAATATAGCTCCTACAATGAGCAGTTCTTC.

In this sample, this clonotype turned up once. The J gene is TRBJ1-2, the V gene TRBV4-1, with D unclear. The CDR3 length is 15 residues. V was cut by 4 bases and J by 8 bases, with 20 bases left in between. Per germline, CDR1 MGHRA and CDR2 YSYEKL. The CDR3 sequence: CASSRDSVEGGGYTF. The CDR3 DNA reads TGCGCCAGCAGCCGAGATAGCGTGGAGGGCGGGGGCTACACCTTC.